What follows describes a single T cell receptor beta chain. Its antigen is unidentified. Over several immunoSEQ plates, each subset's genomic DNA was distributed in even portions. As originally analysed: Junction-only sequences produced by ImmunoSEQ had no quality scores, so filtering differed. Measured with immunoSEQ multiplex PCR; TCRdb has only the in-frame clones, and not every one. V and J calls plus clone size are reproduced from that table; the DNA served to infer D and trimming. The sample lists approximately 1.5 million clones, 95% to 99% occurring once. Per germline, CDR1 MNHEY and CDR2 SVGAGI. V gave up 6 bases and J gave up 2 bases, with 11 bases separating them. This CDR3 region has 13 residues. This sample is part of a study of shared clonotypes between healthy human individuals. Study observations and caveats: Non-shared clonotypes had lower generation probabilities than those shared by all four donors.

The specimen sequenced was naive CD4+ T cells sorted from blood. Subset given: CD45RA+ positively selected. The chain carries TRBV6-5 and TRBJ2-7, with a weak D call TRBD2 (5 bases). This TCR was sampled from a man between 25 and 39 years old in good health. The CDR3 here is CASRRAGPYEQYF. CDR3 DNA: TGTGCCAGCAGGCGGGCTGGTCCCTACGAGCAGTACTTC.